This TCR beta chain was sequenced for a study of CD8+CD57+ T cells in acquired aplastic anemia. Study background: Sorted CD4+ and CD8+ cells yielded DNA averaging around 3.2 ug.

The J segment lost 4 bases and the V segment lost 2 bases, leaving 11 bases of the junction unmatched. The CDR3 is 16 amino acids. Germline CDR1 MNHEY, CDR2 SVGEGT. This clonotype was picked up one time. Profiling of TCR beta VDJ combinations and CDR3 sequences used genomic DNA as template. TCRdb analysed the reads with MiXCR anew, one entry per CDR3 protein. This sample has around 200,000 distinct CDR3 sequences, with nearly 65% found just once. All patients picked for sequencing had shown, by flow cytometry, an expansion of CD8+CD57+ cells. The diagnosis in all patients was severe acquired aplastic anemia. Blood came from patients not yet given any therapy.

This receptor was taken from a human donor with aplastic anemia. The specimen sequenced was sorted CD4+, CD8+, or CD8+CD57+ T cells (not recorded which) from PBMCs. The gene calls are TRBV6-2 or TRBV6-3 and TRBJ2-7; 7 nucleotides match TRBD2. The CDR3 protein is CASSYTRTGGGYEQYF. As DNA, the CDR3 is TGTGCCAGCAGTTACACGAGGACTGGCGGGGGATACGAGCAGTACTTC.